Presented here are 2 T cell receptor beta chains from one specimen sequenced in a study of T cells in Graves' hyperthyroidism and ophthalmopathy. Regions amplified from RNA transcripts were the TCR beta CDR3 regions. Carried out on the TCR CDR3, a first-round RT-PCR used the HTBI primer set. TCRdb reprocessed the multiplex PCR reads with MiXCR, giving one entry per CDR3 protein. The sample shows about 530,000 distinct CDR3 sequences, about 15% of them seen only once. Sequencing was carried out using blood. The receptors here all came from a woman under 30 with Graves' ophthalmopathy.

In this sample, this clonotype turned up many times. The chain has TRBV12-3 or TRBV12-4 and TRBJ1-1; D is unclear. CDR3 length: 14 residues. V gave up 2 bases and J gave up 1 base, with 8 bases separating them. The CDR3 protein is CASSLNGRNTEAFF. CDR3 in DNA: TGTGCCAGCAGTTTAAATGGGAGGAACACTGAAGCTTTCTTT.

This clonotype was seen a few times. CDR3 DNA sequence: TGTGCCAGTAGTATTTCCTCGGGAACTAGCGGTGGAATAGATACGCAGTATTTT. Translated: CASSISSGTSGGIDTQYF. V usage is TRBV19 and J usage is TRBJ2-3, with 8 nucleotides matching TRBD2. V dropped 3 bases and J dropped 5; count of bases not matched to a gene: 16. Germline CDR1 and CDR2: LNHDA and SQIVND (reference sequence). CDR3 length: 18 residues.